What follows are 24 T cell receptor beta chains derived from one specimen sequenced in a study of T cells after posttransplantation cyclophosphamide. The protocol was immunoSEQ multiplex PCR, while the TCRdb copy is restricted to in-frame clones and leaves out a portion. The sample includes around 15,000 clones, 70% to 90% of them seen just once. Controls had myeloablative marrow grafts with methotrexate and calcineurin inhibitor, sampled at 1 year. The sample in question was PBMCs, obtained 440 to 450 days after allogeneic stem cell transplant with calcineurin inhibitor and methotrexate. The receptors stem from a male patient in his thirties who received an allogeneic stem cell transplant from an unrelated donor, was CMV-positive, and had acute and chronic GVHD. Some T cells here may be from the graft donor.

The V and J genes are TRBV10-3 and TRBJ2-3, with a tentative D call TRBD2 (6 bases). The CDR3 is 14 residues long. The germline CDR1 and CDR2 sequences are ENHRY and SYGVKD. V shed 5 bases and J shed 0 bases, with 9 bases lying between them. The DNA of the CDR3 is TGTGCCATCAGTATCGCGGGAAGCACAGATACGCAGTATTTT. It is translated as CAISIAGSTDTQYF.

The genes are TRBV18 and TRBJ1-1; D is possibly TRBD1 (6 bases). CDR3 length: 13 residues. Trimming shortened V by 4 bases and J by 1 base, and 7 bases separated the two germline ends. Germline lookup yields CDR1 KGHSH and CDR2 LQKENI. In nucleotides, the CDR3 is TGTGCCAGCTCACTGGACAGGAACACTGAAGCTTTCTTT. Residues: CASSLDRNTEAFF.

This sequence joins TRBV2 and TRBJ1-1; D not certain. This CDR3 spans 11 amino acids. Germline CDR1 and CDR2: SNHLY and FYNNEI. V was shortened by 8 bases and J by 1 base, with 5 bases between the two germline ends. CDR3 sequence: CASAGNTEAFF. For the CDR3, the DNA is TGTGCCAGCGCCGGGAACACTGAAGCTTTCTTT.

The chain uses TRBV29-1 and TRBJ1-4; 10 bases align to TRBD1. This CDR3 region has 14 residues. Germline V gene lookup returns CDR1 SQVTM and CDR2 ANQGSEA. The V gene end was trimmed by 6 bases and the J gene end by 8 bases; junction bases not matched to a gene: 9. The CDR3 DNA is TGCAGCGTCTCCCGACAGGGGGCACACGAAAAACTGTTTTTT. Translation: CSVSRQGAHEKLFF.

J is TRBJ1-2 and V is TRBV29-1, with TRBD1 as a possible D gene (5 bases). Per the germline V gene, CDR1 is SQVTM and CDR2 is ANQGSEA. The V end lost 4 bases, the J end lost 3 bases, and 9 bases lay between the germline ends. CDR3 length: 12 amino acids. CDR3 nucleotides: TGCAGCGTTGTGGGACTCGACTATGGCTACACCTTC. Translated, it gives CSVVGLDYGYTF.

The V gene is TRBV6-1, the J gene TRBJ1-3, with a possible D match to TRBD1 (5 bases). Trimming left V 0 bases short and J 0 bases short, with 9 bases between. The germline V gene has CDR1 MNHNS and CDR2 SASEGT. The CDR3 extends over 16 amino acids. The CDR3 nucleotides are TGTGCCAGCAGTGAAGCGCTCGACAGCTCTGGAAACACCATATATTTT. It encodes CASSEALDSSGNTIYF.

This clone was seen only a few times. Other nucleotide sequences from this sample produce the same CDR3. CDR3 bases: TGTGCCAGCAGTCTCGTCACTAGCGGGGCCACAGATACGCAGTATTTT. Translated: CASSLVTSGATDTQYF. V is TRBV28 and J is TRBJ2-3; 10 bases fit TRBD2. The CDR3 has 16 amino acids. CDR1 and CDR2 (germline): MDHEN, SYDVKM. Germline trimming cut 5 bases from V and 2 bases from J; bases unmatched to any gene: 7. Variable domain in full (rest from reference TRBV28 and TRBJ2-3): DVKVTQSSRYLVKRTGEKVFLECVQDMDHENMFWYRQDPGLGLRLIYFSYDVKMKEKGDIPEGYSVSREKKERFSLILESASTNQTSMYLCASSLVTSGATDTQYFGPGTRLTVL.

The CDR3 protein is CASSPGLVRGDGYTF. The CDR3 bases are TGTGCCAGCAGCCCCGGCTTGGTCAGGGGGGATGGCTACACCTTC. This chain uses TRBV7-3 with TRBJ1-2; 7 nucleotides line up with TRBD1. Trimming cost V 5 bases and J 6 bases; bases outside gene matches: 12. This CDR3 comprises 15 residues. The germline V gene encodes CDR1 SGHTA and CDR2 FQGTGA.

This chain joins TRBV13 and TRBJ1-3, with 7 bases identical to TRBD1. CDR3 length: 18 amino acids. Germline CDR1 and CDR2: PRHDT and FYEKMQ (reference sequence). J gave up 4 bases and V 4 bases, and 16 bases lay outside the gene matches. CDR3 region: CASSSTTQGTGAGNTIYF. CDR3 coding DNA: TGTGCCAGCAGCTCAACGACACAGGGGACGGGCGCCGGAAACACCATATATTTT.

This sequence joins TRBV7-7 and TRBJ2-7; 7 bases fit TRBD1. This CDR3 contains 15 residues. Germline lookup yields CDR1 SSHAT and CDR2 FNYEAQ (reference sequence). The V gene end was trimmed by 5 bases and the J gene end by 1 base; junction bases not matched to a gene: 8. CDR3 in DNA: TGTGCCAGCAGCCCGATCGACAGGGTGTCCTACGAGCAGTACTTC. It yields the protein CASSPIDRVSYEQYF.

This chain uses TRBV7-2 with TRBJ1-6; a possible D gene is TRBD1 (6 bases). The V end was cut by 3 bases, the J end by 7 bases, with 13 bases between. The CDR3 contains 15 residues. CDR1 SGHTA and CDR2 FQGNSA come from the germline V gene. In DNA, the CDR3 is TGTGCCAGCAGCTTGTTGACAGGAATGAATTCACCCCTCCACTTT. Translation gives CASSLLTGMNSPLHF.

In DNA, the CDR3 is TGTGCCAGCAGCTTGGGCACAGGCAATCAGCCCCAGCATTTT. This sequence encodes CASSLGTGNQPQHF. The rearrangement joins TRBV5-5 to TRBJ1-5, with unresolved D. The CDR3 is 14 amino acids. Trimming left V 0 bases short and J 2 bases short, with 6 bases between. Germline-derived CDR1 and CDR2 are SGHKS and YYEKEE (reference sequence). Drawing the rest from reference TRBV5-5 and TRBJ1-5, the complete variable domain is DAGVTQSPTHLIKTRGQQVTLRCSPISGHKSVSWYQQVLGQGPQFIFQYYEKEERGRGNFPDRFSARQFPNYSSELNVNALLLGDSALYLCASSLGTGNQPQHFGDGTRLSIL.

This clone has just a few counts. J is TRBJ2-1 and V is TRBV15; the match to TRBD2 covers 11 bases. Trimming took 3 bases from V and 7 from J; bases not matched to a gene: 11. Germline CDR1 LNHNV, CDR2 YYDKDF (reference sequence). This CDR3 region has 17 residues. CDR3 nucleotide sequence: TGTGCCACCAGCAGGGGATCCGGGACTAGCGGTATTAATGAGCAGTTCTTC. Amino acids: CATSRGSGTSGINEQFF.

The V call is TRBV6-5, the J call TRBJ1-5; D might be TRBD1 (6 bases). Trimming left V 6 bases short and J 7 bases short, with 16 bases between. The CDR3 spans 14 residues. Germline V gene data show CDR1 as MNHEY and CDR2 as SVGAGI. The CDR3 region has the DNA TGTGCCAGCAGAACGTTGGGGGCAGGACAGCCCCAGCATTTT. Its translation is CASRTLGAGQPQHF.

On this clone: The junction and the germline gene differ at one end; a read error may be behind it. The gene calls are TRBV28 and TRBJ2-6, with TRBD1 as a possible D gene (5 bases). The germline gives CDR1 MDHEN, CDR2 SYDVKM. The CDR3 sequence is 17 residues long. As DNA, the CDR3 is TGTGCCAGCAGTTTAGGCAGGGTTCTCTCTAGGGCCAACGTCCTGACTTTC. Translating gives CASSLGRVLSRANVLTF. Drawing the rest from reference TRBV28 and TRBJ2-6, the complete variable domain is DVKVTQSSRYLVKRTGEKVFLECVQDMDHENMFWYRQDPGLGLRLIYFSYDVKMKEKGDIPEGYSVSREKKERFSLILESASTNQTSMYLCASSLGRVLSRANVLTFGAGSRLTVL.

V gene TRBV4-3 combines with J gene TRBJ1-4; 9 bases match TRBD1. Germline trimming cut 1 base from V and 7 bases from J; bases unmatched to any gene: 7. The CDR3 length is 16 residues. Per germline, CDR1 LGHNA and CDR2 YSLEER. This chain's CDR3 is CASSQVTTGGGEKLFF. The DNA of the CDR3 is TGCGCCAGCAGCCAAGTCACAACAGGGGGCGGTGAAAAACTGTTTTTT.

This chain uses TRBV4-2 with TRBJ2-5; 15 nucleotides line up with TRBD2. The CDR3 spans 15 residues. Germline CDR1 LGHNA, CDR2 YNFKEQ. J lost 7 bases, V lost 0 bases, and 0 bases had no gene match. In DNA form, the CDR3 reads TGTGCCAGCAGCCAAGAGGGACTAGCGGGGGGGACCCAGTACTTC. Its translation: CASSQEGLAGGTQYF.

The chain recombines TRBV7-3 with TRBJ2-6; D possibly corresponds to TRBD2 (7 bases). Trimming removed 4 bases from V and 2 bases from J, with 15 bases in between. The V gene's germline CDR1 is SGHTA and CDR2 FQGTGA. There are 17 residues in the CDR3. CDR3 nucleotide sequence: TGTGCCAGCAGCTGGGGGGGCGGGACGACTGGGGCCAACGTCCTGACTTTC. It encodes CASSWGGGTTGANVLTF. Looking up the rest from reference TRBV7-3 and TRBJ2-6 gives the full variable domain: GAGVSQTPSNKVTEKGKYVELRCDPISGHTALYWYRQSLGQGPEFLIYFQGTGAADDSGLPNDRFFAVRPEGSVSTLKIQRTERGDSAVYLCASSWGGGTTGANVLTFGAGSRLTVL.

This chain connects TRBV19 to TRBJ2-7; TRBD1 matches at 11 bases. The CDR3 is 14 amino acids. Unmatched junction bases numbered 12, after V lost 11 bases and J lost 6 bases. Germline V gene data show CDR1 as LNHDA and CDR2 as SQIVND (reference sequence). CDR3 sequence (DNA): TGTGCCTCGGCCGAGGGACAGGGGGTGGGCGAGCAGTACTTC. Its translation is CASAEGQGVGEQYF.

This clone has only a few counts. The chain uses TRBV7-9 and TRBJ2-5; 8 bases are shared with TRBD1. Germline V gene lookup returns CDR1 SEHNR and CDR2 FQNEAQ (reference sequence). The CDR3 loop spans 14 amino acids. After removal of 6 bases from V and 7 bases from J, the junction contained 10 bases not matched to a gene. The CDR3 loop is CASRSTGAEVTQYF. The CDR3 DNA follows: TGTGCCAGCAGATCGACAGGGGCTGAGGTGACCCAGTACTTC.

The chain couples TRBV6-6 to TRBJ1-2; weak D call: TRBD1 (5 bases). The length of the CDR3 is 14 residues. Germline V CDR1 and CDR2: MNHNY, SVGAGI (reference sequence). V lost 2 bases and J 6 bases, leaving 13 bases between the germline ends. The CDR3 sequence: CASSYGGRADGYTF. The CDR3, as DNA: TGTGCCAGCAGTTACGGCGGCAGGGCAGATGGCTACACCTTC.

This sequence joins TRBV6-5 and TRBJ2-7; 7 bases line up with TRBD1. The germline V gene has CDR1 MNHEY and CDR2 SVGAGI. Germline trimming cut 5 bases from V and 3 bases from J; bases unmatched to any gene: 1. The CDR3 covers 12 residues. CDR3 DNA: TGTGCCAGCAGTGGGACAGTCTACGAGCAGTACTTC. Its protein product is CASSGTVYEQYF.

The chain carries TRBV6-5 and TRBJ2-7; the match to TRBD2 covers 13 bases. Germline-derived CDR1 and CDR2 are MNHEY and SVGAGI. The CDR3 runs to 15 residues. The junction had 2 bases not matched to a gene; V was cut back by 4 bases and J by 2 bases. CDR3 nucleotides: TGTGCCAGCAGTTCGGGACTAGCGGGGACCTACGAGCAGTACTTC. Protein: CASSSGLAGTYEQYF.

CDR3 bases: TGTGCCAGCAGTTCTCCGGGACAGAGACAGTATTTT. Encoded protein: CASSSPGQRQYF. The chain carries TRBV28 and TRBJ2-3; 7 bases are shared with TRBD1. The CDR3 sequence is 12 residues long. CDR1 is MDHEN and CDR2 is SYDVKM in the germline V gene. V shed 4 bases, J shed 12 bases, and the junction held 7 bases outside the gene matches.